This TCR beta chain appears in the sequencing data of a study of cytomegalovirus exposure and HLA in healthy donors. V was trimmed by 3 bases and J by 6 bases, leaving 8 bases between them. The germline CDR1 and CDR2 sequences are LNHNV and YYDKDF (reference sequence). The CDR3 length is 12 residues. Sequencing was performed with immunoSEQ multiplex PCR; in TCRdb, only in-frame clones are kept and a portion is missing. The table shows 70,000 or so clones, with roughly 94% occurring only once. The study's findings and limits: Among the CMV-associated chains, a few were confirmed in vitro as specific for CMV antigens.

Comment on this clone: Its antigen is not known.

The sequenced sample was PBMCs. This TCR came from a man aged 18 to 30 in good health and CMV-seropositive. The V call is TRBV15, the J call TRBJ1-2, with D tentatively TRBD1 (5 bases). CDR3 in amino acids: CATSRQGNGYTF. CDR3 coding DNA: TGTGCCACCAGCAGGCAGGGTAATGGCTACACCTTC.